The 6 T cell receptor beta chains listed next were all sequenced from one sample in a study of T cell clonotyping in hematopoietic cell transplantation. The protocol was immunoSEQ multiplex PCR, while the TCRdb copy is restricted to in-frame clones and leaves out a portion. The sample contains roughly 13,000 clones, roughly 90% of which appear only once. The sequenced material came from peripheral blood mononuclear cells. These receptors came from a young man in good health. Some clones in this sample may be carry-over from other donors' samples.

The chain links TRBV2 to TRBJ2-7; 10 positions match TRBD1. V was pared by 4 bases and J by 7 bases, with 4 bases of the junction left unmatched. Germline values: CDR1 SNHLY, CDR2 FYNNEI. CDR3 length: 13 amino acids. In nucleotides, the CDR3 is TGTGCCAGCAGTGGGACAGGGGGTCGAGAGCAGTACTTC. This gives the protein CASSGTGGREQYF.

J is TRBJ1-4 and V is TRBV2; tentatively, D is TRBD1 (6 bases). CDR1 is SNHLY and CDR2 is FYNNEI in the germline V gene. CDR3 length: 14 amino acids. V gave up 5 bases and J gave up 8 bases, with 15 bases separating them. This CDR3 is CASSMGQGMEKLFF. The CDR3 coding sequence is TGTGCCAGCAGTATGGGTCAGGGGATGGAAAAACTGTTTTTT.

This sequence joins TRBV2 and TRBJ2-3, with D possibly matching TRBD2 (7 bases). The germline V gene has CDR1 SNHLY and CDR2 FYNNEI. Trimming left V 6 bases short and J 2 bases short, with 15 bases between. CDR3 length: 15 amino acids. The CDR3 region has the DNA TGTGCCAGCAGCCGGGGGGCTTCTACCACAGATACGCAGTATTTT. Amino acid sequence: CASSRGASTTDTQYF.

The sample holds one count of this clone. This chain joins TRBV29-1 and TRBJ2-7; D unresolved. V lost 3 bases to trimming and J lost 3 bases, with 6 bases between them. Per germline, CDR1 SQVTM and CDR2 ANQGSEA. The length of the CDR3 is 11 residues. CDR3 coding DNA: TGCAGCGTTGACTTGAACTACGAGCAGTACTTC. Translated: CSVDLNYEQYF.

The V and J genes are TRBV9 and TRBJ2-5; maybe TRBD2 (6 bases). The V gene lost 3 bases and the J gene lost 1 base, with 16 bases spanning the gap. CDR1 and CDR2 (germline): SGDLS, YYNGEE. The CDR3 consists of 16 residues. The CDR3 sequence: CASSATWAGSQETQYF. The CDR3 DNA follows: TGTGCCAGCAGCGCCACTTGGGCGGGGAGCCAAGAGACCCAGTACTTC.

This clone was recorded only once. The chain uses TRBV9 and TRBJ1-3; 12 bases agree with TRBD1. V lost 0 bases, J lost 0 bases, and 7 bases stayed unmatched. Germline V lookup: CDR1 SGDLS, CDR2 YYNGEE. CDR3 size: 19 residues. CDR3 DNA sequence: TGTGCCAGCAGCGTAGCGTTGGGACAGGGGGCTTCCTCTGGAAACACCATATATTTT. Translating it yields CASSVALGQGASSGNTIYF.